This is a list of T cell receptor beta chains from one sample in a study of human T cells and chemical hapten exposure. TCRdb re-called the RACE reads with MiXCR, one entry per CDR3 protein. This table has under 100,000 distinct CDR3 sequences, 8.5% appearing once. Sequencing was performed on whole blood, taken in connection with sensitization to the hapten diphenylcyclopropenone (DPC). These receptors were taken from a man aged 40-55 years with alopecia areata. Some clones in this sample may be carry-over from other donors' samples. CDR3s include the opening cysteine and the closing phenylalanine or tryptophan. A D gene is named only where the DNA matches it firmly. Expanded clones are given a class, and other clones once, few, many or no size at all.

j_gene: TRBJ1-5; v_gene: TRBV14; d_gene: -; abundance: few; CDR3aa: CASSHDGTRPQHF; CDR3nt: TGTGCCAGCAGCCATGACGGCACCCGGCCCCAGCATTTT
j_gene: TRBJ1-2; v_gene: TRBV20-1; d_gene: -; abundance: many; CDR3aa: CSASEGGPNYGYTF; CDR3nt: TGCAGTGCTAGCGAGGGGGGCCCTAACTATGGCTACACCTTC
j_gene: TRBJ2-2; v_gene: TRBV7-3; d_gene: TRBD1; abundance: many; CDR3aa: CASSRQGHTGELFF; CDR3nt: TGTGCCAGCAGCCGACAGGGTCACACCGGGGAGCTGTTTTTT
j_gene: TRBJ2-3; v_gene: TRBV20-1; d_gene: -; abundance: -; CDR3aa: CSASNRAADTQYF; CDR3nt: TGCAGTGCTAGCAATAGAGCGGCAGATACGCAGTATTTT
j_gene: TRBJ2-2; v_gene: TRBV4-3; d_gene: -; abundance: -; CDR3aa: CASSQDWGQNTGELFF; CDR3nt: TGCGCCAGCAGCCAAGATTGGGGGCAGAACACCGGGGAGCTGTTTTTT
j_gene: TRBJ2-3; v_gene: TRBV7-9; d_gene: TRBD1; abundance: many; CDR3aa: CASSLVGDREGSTDTQYF; CDR3nt: TGTGCCAGCAGCTTAGTAGGGGACAGGGAGGGAAGCACAGATACGCAGTATTTT
j_gene: TRBJ2-3; v_gene: TRBV29-1; d_gene: TRBD1; abundance: few; CDR3aa: CSAPGGIKTDTQYF; CDR3nt: TGCAGCGCCCCAGGGGGAATTAAAACAGATACGCAGTATTTT
j_gene: TRBJ1-2; v_gene: TRBV28; d_gene: TRBD1; abundance: few; CDR3aa: CASRSGQADYGYTF; CDR3nt: TGTGCCAGCAGAAGTGGACAGGCAGACTATGGCTACACCTTC
j_gene: TRBJ2-1; v_gene: TRBV6-5; d_gene: -; abundance: -; CDR3aa: CASSYSNSGSYNEQFF; CDR3nt: TGTGCCAGCAGTTACTCGAATAGCGGCTCCTACAATGAGCAGTTCTTC
j_gene: TRBJ1-1; v_gene: TRBV25-1; d_gene: -; abundance: many; CDR3aa: CASSGRYSGTEAFF; CDR3nt: TGTGCCAGCAGTGGGCGCTATTCGGGGACTGAAGCTTTCTTT
j_gene: TRBJ2-5; v_gene: TRBV29-1; d_gene: TRBD2; abundance: few; CDR3aa: CSVCVPGGEETQYF; CDR3nt: TGCAGCGTCTGTGTACCGGGGGGTGAAGAGACCCAGTACTTC
j_gene: TRBJ2-3; v_gene: TRBV9; d_gene: TRBD2; abundance: few; CDR3aa: CASSVSGRARGDTQYF; CDR3nt: TGTGCCAGCAGCGTGAGCGGGAGGGCCCGAGGGGATACGCAGTATTTT
j_gene: TRBJ1-2; v_gene: TRBV20-1; d_gene: TRBD1; abundance: many; CDR3aa: CSATAGGGGYTF; CDR3nt: TGCAGTGCTACTGCAGGGGGTGGGGGCTACACCTTC
j_gene: TRBJ1-5; v_gene: TRBV7-2; d_gene: -; abundance: many; CDR3aa: CASSSQENQPQHF; CDR3nt: TGTGCCAGCAGCTCCCAGGAAAATCAGCCCCAGCATTTT
j_gene: TRBJ1-1; v_gene: TRBV12-3/TRBV12-4; d_gene: TRBD1; abundance: -; CDR3aa: CASSFQGGAEAFF; CDR3nt: TGTGCCAGCAGTTTCCAGGGGGGAGCTGAAGCTTTCTTT
j_gene: TRBJ2-2; v_gene: TRBV9; d_gene: -; abundance: few; CDR3aa: CASSLNKLGDTGELFF; CDR3nt: TGTGCCAGCAGCCTCAACAAACTAGGGGACACCGGGGAGCTGTTTTTT
j_gene: TRBJ1-1; v_gene: TRBV14; d_gene: -; abundance: -; CDR3aa: CASSQEALWNTEAFF; CDR3nt: TGTGCCAGCAGCCAAGAGGCATTATGGAACACTGAAGCTTTCTTT
j_gene: TRBJ2-5; v_gene: TRBV7-2; d_gene: -; abundance: few; CDR3aa: CASSLAHQGLGTQYF; CDR3nt: TGTGCCAGCAGCTTAGCGCATCAGGGCCTGGGCACCCAGTACTTC
j_gene: TRBJ2-7; v_gene: TRBV20-1; d_gene: TRBD2; abundance: many; CDR3aa: CSASWTGGLREQYF; CDR3nt: TGCAGTGCTAGCTGGACGGGGGGATTACGAGAGCAGTACTTC
j_gene: TRBJ2-7; v_gene: TRBV9; d_gene: TRBD1; abundance: -; CDR3aa: CASSRLSGQGAYEQYF; CDR3nt: TGTGCCAGCAGCCGTTTATCGGGACAGGGGGCCTACGAGCAGTACTTC
j_gene: TRBJ2-3; v_gene: TRBV24-1; d_gene: -; abundance: few; CDR3aa: CATSVDSARGTQYF; CDR3nt: TGTGCCACCAGTGTAGACAGTGCGAGGGGGACGCAGTATTTT
j_gene: TRBJ1-1; v_gene: TRBV20-1; d_gene: -; abundance: few; CDR3aa: CSARTVGNTEAFF; CDR3nt: TGCAGTGCTAGAACAGTTGGGAACACTGAAGCTTTCTTT
j_gene: TRBJ2-3; v_gene: TRBV30; d_gene: -; abundance: -; CDR3aa: CAWSVLAGNTDTQYF; CDR3nt: TGTGCCTGGAGTGTACTCGCAGGAAACACAGATACGCAGTATTTT
j_gene: TRBJ2-2; v_gene: TRBV6-5; d_gene: -; abundance: -; CDR3aa: CASSYSVGPPNTGELFF; CDR3nt: TGTGCCAGCAGTTACTCTGTGGGACCCCCTAACACCGGGGAGCTGTTTTTT
j_gene: TRBJ1-6; v_gene: TRBV12-3/TRBV12-4; d_gene: -; abundance: many; CDR3aa: CASSSGRENSPLHF; CDR3nt: TGTGCCAGCAGTTCCGGACGGGAGAATTCACCCCTCCACTTT
j_gene: TRBJ1-6; v_gene: TRBV4-1; d_gene: -; abundance: few; CDR3aa: CASSQLEQGPITLHF; CDR3nt: TGCGCCAGCAGCCAACTTGAGCAGGGGCCAATTACCCTCCACTTT
j_gene: TRBJ2-1; v_gene: TRBV6-2/TRBV6-3; d_gene: TRBD2; abundance: few; CDR3aa: CASSYPLTSGRGEQFF; CDR3nt: TGTGCCAGCAGTTACCCCCTCACTAGCGGGAGGGGTGAGCAGTTCTTC
j_gene: TRBJ2-2; v_gene: TRBV5-6; d_gene: TRBD1; abundance: -; CDR3aa: CASWGQGWTGELFF; CDR3nt: TGTGCCAGCTGGGGACAGGGATGGACCGGGGAGCTGTTTTTT
j_gene: TRBJ2-3; v_gene: TRBV20-1; d_gene: TRBD2; abundance: many; CDR3aa: CSARDQVASGTDTQYF; CDR3nt: TGCAGTGCTAGAGATCAAGTGGCTAGCGGAACAGATACGCAGTATTTT
j_gene: TRBJ2-3; v_gene: TRBV5-1; d_gene: -; abundance: few; CDR3aa: CASSLGETDTQYF; CDR3nt: TGCGCCAGCAGCTTAGGTGAGACAGATACGCAGTATTTT
j_gene: TRBJ2-7; v_gene: TRBV7-8; d_gene: TRBD2; abundance: many; CDR3aa: CASSPRLAVYEQYF; CDR3nt: TGTGCCAGCAGCCCTCGGCTAGCGGTCTACGAGCAGTACTTC
j_gene: TRBJ2-6; v_gene: TRBV5-1; d_gene: TRBD1; abundance: -; CDR3aa: CASSTGAIHSGANVLTF; CDR3nt: TGCGCCAGCAGCACAGGGGCGATCCACTCTGGGGCCAACGTCCTGACTTTC
j_gene: TRBJ2-1; v_gene: TRBV7-3; d_gene: -; abundance: -; CDR3aa: CASSPSELYNEQFF; CDR3nt: TGTGCCAGCAGCCCGTCGGAGCTCTACAATGAGCAGTTCTTC
j_gene: TRBJ2-2; v_gene: TRBV11-1; d_gene: TRBD1; abundance: few; CDR3aa: CASSHRPGQTNTGELFF; CDR3nt: TGTGCCAGCAGCCACCGTCCGGGACAGACGAACACCGGGGAGCTGTTTTTT
j_gene: TRBJ2-3; v_gene: TRBV9; d_gene: TRBD1; abundance: -; CDR3aa: CASSNRDRESSSPDTQYF; CDR3nt: TGTGCCAGCAGCAACCGGGACAGGGAGTCTTCTAGTCCAGATACGCAGTATTTT
j_gene: TRBJ2-3; v_gene: TRBV4-3; d_gene: -; abundance: -; CDR3aa: CASSQDWDRGAWTKDTQYF; CDR3nt: TGCGCCAGCAGCCAAGATTGGGATCGGGGAGCGTGGACCAAAGATACGCAGTATTTT
j_gene: TRBJ2-3; v_gene: TRBV30; d_gene: -; abundance: few; CDR3aa: CAWRGLADRDTQYF; CDR3nt: TGTGCCTGGAGGGGGCTCGCGGACCGCGATACGCAGTATTTT
j_gene: TRBJ2-1; v_gene: TRBV14; d_gene: -; abundance: -; CDR3aa: CASSQRSREQFF; CDR3nt: TGTGCCAGCAGCCAAAGGTCTCGTGAGCAGTTCTTC
j_gene: TRBJ2-2; v_gene: TRBV30; d_gene: -; abundance: -; CDR3aa: CAWSVLMNTGELFF; CDR3nt: TGTGCCTGGAGTGTGCTCATGAACACCGGGGAGCTGTTTTTT
j_gene: TRBJ1-5; v_gene: TRBV6-1; d_gene: -; abundance: many; CDR3aa: CATNGGLGQPQHF; CDR3nt: TGTGCCACCAACGGGGGTCTAGGGCAGCCCCAGCATTTT
j_gene: TRBJ2-5; v_gene: TRBV6-2/TRBV6-3; d_gene: -; abundance: few; CDR3aa: CASSYGDSETQYF; CDR3nt: TGTGCCAGCAGTTACGGGGACTCGGAGACCCAGTACTTC
j_gene: TRBJ1-1; v_gene: TRBV7-9; d_gene: -; abundance: few; CDR3aa: CASRRPPGRLRVSTEAFF; CDR3nt: TGTGCCAGCAGACGACCCCCGGGACGGCTGCGGGTGAGCACTGAAGCTTTCTTT
j_gene: TRBJ2-1; v_gene: TRBV5-1; d_gene: TRBD2; abundance: few; CDR3aa: CASAQTSGSFNEQFF; CDR3nt: TGCGCCAGCGCCCAAACTAGCGGGAGTTTCAATGAGCAGTTCTTC
j_gene: TRBJ2-1; v_gene: TRBV30; d_gene: -; abundance: few; CDR3aa: CAWSVWEANEQFF; CDR3nt: TGTGCCTGGAGTGTATGGGAGGCGAATGAGCAGTTCTTC